This TCR beta chain was documented in a study of a mutant IDH1 vaccine in newly diagnosed glioma. Study summary: Vaccine administration was initiated 4-6 weeks following radiotherapy alone, or with temozolomide cycles. Previous treatment comprised radiotherapy, temozolomide, or both, mostly both.

Time point defined: week 23, last vaccination. Vaccinated patients received 300 ug of mutant IDH1 20-mer peptide per dose, with topical imiquimod. V was clipped by 4 bases and J by 8 bases; unmatched bases: 12. CDR1 is LGHNA, CDR2 YSLEER, per germline. The CDR3 extends over 15 amino acids. The assay was immunoSEQ multiplex PCR, and TCRdb's table has in-frame clones only and misses some. The table records around 30,000 clones, roughly 90% of them present only once. This clone was observed a single time. Its antigen is not identified. The starting material was PBMCs, obtained from a glioma patient whose treatment included an IDH1 peptide vaccine. The chain uses TRBV4-3 and TRBJ2-3; the match to TRBD2 covers 7 bases. This clonotype was sampled from a man aged 35-49 years with glioma. The CDR3 DNA follows: TGCGCCAGCAGCCTGAGGAGCGGGAATATCGGTACGCAGTATTTT. This sequence encodes CASSLRSGNIGTQYF.